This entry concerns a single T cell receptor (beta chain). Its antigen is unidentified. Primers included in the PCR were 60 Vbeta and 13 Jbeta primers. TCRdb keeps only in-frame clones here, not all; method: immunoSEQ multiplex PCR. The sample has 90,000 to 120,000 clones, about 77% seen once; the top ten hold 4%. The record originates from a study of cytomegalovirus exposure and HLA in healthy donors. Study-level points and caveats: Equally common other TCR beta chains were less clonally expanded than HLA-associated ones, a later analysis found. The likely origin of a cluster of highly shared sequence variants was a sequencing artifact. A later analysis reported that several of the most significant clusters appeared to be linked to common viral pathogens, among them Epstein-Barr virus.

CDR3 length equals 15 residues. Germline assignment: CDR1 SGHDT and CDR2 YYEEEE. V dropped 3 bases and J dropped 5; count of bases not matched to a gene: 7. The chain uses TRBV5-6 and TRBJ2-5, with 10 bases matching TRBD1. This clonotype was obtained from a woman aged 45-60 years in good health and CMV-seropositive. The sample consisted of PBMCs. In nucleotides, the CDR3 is TGTGCCAGCAGCTGGGGAAGGGGACAGGGGGAGACCCAGTACTTC. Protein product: CASSWGRGQGETQYF.